The 30 T cell receptor beta chains below come from one sample, sequenced in a study of long-term antiretroviral therapy in people with HIV. At survey level, the immunoSEQ assay was run in its v3.0 version. Data came from immunoSEQ multiplex PCR; TCRdb stores just in-frame clones and leaves some out. The profile shows roughly 3,200 clones, roughly 90% of them singletons. This specimen was unsorted PBMCs, taken 0.3 years after starting antiretroviral therapy. Source of these receptors: a woman between 50 and 59 years old with HIV.

This clone has only a few counts. The chain uses TRBV5-6 and TRBJ1-3; D remains unclear. CDR1 and CDR2 (germline): SGHDT, YYEEEE. This CDR3 comprises 14 residues. V gave up 0 bases and J gave up 2 bases, with 6 bases separating them. For the CDR3, the DNA is TGTGCCAGCAGCTTGGGAACAGCTGGAAACACCATATATTTT. Protein product: CASSLGTAGNTIYF. The complete variable domain, with remaining parts taken from reference TRBV5-6 and TRBJ1-3, reads DAGVTQSPTHLIKTRGQQVTLRCSPKSGHDTVSWYQQALGQGPQFIFQYYEEEERQRGNFPDRFSGHQFPNYSSELNVNALLLGDSALYLCASSLGTAGNTIYFGEGSWLTVV.

The rearrangement uses TRBV4-1 and TRBJ1-4; maybe TRBD1 (5 bases). V shed 1 base and J shed 8 bases, with 11 bases lying between them. This CDR3 is built from 14 residues. CDR1 is MGHRA and CDR2 is YSYEKL in the germline V gene. The CDR3 nucleotides are TGCGCCAGCAGCCAAGTTCGAGGGACCGAAAAACTGTTTTTT. Protein: CASSQVRGTEKLFF.

This chain joins TRBV19 and TRBJ2-1; 9 nucleotides align to TRBD1. V was pared by 1 base and J by 9 bases, with 10 bases of the junction left unmatched. The CDR3 sequence is 16 residues long. Germline CDR1 LNHDA, CDR2 SQIVND (reference sequence). CDR3 residues: CASSIALGQGKVEQFF. CDR3 bases: TGTGCCAGTAGTATAGCTCTCGGACAGGGGAAGGTTGAGCAGTTCTTC. The variable domain in full, with the rest retrieved from reference TRBV19 and TRBJ2-1, is DGGITQSPKYLFRKEGQNVTLSCEQNLNHDAMYWYRQDPGQGLRLIYYSQIVNDFQKGDIAEGYSVSREKKESFPLTVTSAQKNPTAFYLCASSIALGQGKVEQFFGPGTRLTVL.

This chain links TRBV7-8 with TRBJ2-5; D remains ambiguous. Germline CDR1 reads SGHVS; CDR2 reads FQNEAQ. The germline V and J ends were trimmed by 4 bases and 0 bases, with 21 bases remaining between them. The CDR3 contains 18 residues. The DNA of the CDR3 is TGTGCCAGCAGCTCGGACCTCCTACTTATCACGCACCAAGAGACCCAGTACTTC. Protein product: CASSSDLLLITHQETQYF.

The chain carries TRBV2 and TRBJ2-1; 7 nucleotides match TRBD1. Germline trimming cut 7 bases from V and 4 bases from J; bases unmatched to any gene: 7. CDR3 size: 14 residues. From germline, CDR1 is SNHLY and CDR2 FYNNEI. The CDR3: CASMPGGIYNEQFF. Here the CDR3 DNA reads TGTGCCAGCATGCCAGGGGGAATTTACAATGAGCAGTTCTTC.

This chain uses TRBV2 with TRBJ1-2, with D possibly being TRBD1 (5 bases). The CDR3 runs 14 residues. The germline V gene encodes CDR1 SNHLY and CDR2 FYNNEI. V was cut by 6 bases and J by 7 bases, with 18 bases left in between. CDR3 DNA: TGTGCCAGCAGAGCCGGGATGGGGGATGTTGGCTACACCTTC. Its protein product is CASRAGMGDVGYTF.

The rearrangement links TRBV5-4 to TRBJ1-1, with 8 bases that match TRBD1. The V segment lost 5 bases and the J segment 1 base; nucleotides outside the gene matches: 4. The CDR3 has 14 amino acids. Germline-derived CDR1 and CDR2 are SGHNT and YYREEE (reference sequence). The CDR3 sequence is CASRFGQGNTEAFF. In nucleotides, the CDR3 is TGTGCCAGCAGATTCGGACAGGGGAACACTGAAGCTTTCTTT.

The chain carries TRBV4-2 and TRBJ2-1; the match to TRBD2 covers 10 bases. J gave up 4 bases and V 4 bases, and 4 bases lay outside the gene matches. This CDR3 has 15 amino acids. Germline V gene sequence: CDR1 LGHNA, CDR2 YNFKEQ. CDR3 DNA sequence: TGTGCCAGCAGCCCCAAGCGGGGGGGATACAATGAGCAGTTCTTC. Amino acid sequence: CASSPKRGGYNEQFF.

This chain joins TRBV9 and TRBJ2-2; D remains unclear. The CDR3 has 16 amino acids. In germline, CDR1 is SGDLS, CDR2 YYNGEE. V lost 1 base and J lost 0, with 10 bases in between. This CDR3 reads CASSVLRGANTGELFF. Here the CDR3 DNA reads TGTGCCAGCAGCGTATTGCGCGGCGCGAACACCGGGGAGCTGTTTTTT.

The chain uses TRBV4-1 and TRBJ1-1; D gene uncertain. Per the germline V gene, CDR1 is MGHRA and CDR2 is YSYEKL. The CDR3 is 16 amino acids. The ends were cut back, 2 bases at V and 1 base at J, with 14 bases in the middle. DNA for the CDR3: TGCGCCAGCAGCCAATACGATCGTAAATCGAACACTGAAGCTTTCTTT. This codes for CASSQYDRKSNTEAFF.

The chain joins TRBV6-1 to TRBJ2-2, with D uncertain. The germline CDR1 and CDR2 sequences are MNHNS and SASEGT. The CDR3 is 13 residues long. The V and J ends lost 9 bases and 8 bases respectively, with 16 bases between them. The CDR3 coding sequence is TGTGCCAGTTTAAACCGGTCGAGGGGGGAGCTGTTTTTT. Protein: CASLNRSRGELFF.

The rearrangement links TRBV30 to TRBJ2-7; D ambiguous. Trimming took off 2 bases at V and 6 bases at J, with 17 bases between the two ends. There are 14 residues in the CDR3. CDR1 GTSNPN and CDR2 SVGIG come from the germline V gene (reference sequence). The CDR3, as DNA: TGTGCCTGGAGTCCACCCGCTCAGGAGTTCGAGCAGTACTTC. Protein sequence: CAWSPPAQEFEQYF. The whole variable domain, remainder taken from reference TRBV30 and TRBJ2-7, is SQTIHQWPATLVQPVGSPLSLECTVEGTSNPNLYWYRQAAGRGLQLLFYSVGIGQISSEVPQNLSASRPQDRQFILSSKKLLLSDSGFYLCAWSPPAQEFEQYFGPGTRLTVT.

The chain joins TRBV7-3 to TRBJ2-2; 8 nucleotides align to TRBD1. Germline-derived CDR1 and CDR2 are SGHTA and FQGTGA. Losses at the gene ends were 7 bases for V and 2 bases for J; bases not matched to a gene: 3. The CDR3 has 14 amino acids. The DNA of the CDR3 is TGTGCCAGCAAACAGGGGGTCAACACCGGGGAGCTGTTTTTT. Protein: CASKQGVNTGELFF.

The V call is TRBV5-1, the J call TRBJ2-5; D possibly corresponds to TRBD2 (5 bases). V was trimmed by 2 bases and J by 4 bases, leaving 12 bases between them. Per germline, CDR1 SGHRS and CDR2 YFSETQ. The CDR3 runs to 14 residues. The CDR3 loop reads CASSLTSLRETQYF. In nucleotides, the CDR3 is TGCGCCAGCAGCTTAACTAGTTTGCGAGAGACCCAGTACTTC.

The rearrangement joins TRBV25-1 to TRBJ2-1, with unresolved D. The germline gives CDR1 MGHDK, CDR2 SYGVNS. The V gene lost 4 bases and the J gene lost 2 bases, with 15 bases spanning the gap. CDR3 length: 16 amino acids. The CDR3 here is CASSGVFSDPYNEQFF. The DNA for the CDR3 is TGTGCCAGCAGTGGGGTCTTTTCGGATCCCTACAATGAGCAGTTCTTC.

V usage is TRBV5-1 and J usage is TRBJ1-2, with D possibly TRBD1 on 5 matching bases. CDR3 length: 14 amino acids. Germline CDR1 is SGHRS and CDR2 is YFSETQ. Trimming shortened V by 1 base and J by 4 bases, and 11 bases separated the two germline ends. In nucleotides, the CDR3 is TGCGCCAGCAGCTTGACGGGACGGAGCTATGGCTACACCTTC. This translates into CASSLTGRSYGYTF.

The chain employs TRBV9 and TRBJ2-2, with D perhaps TRBD1 (5 bases). Per the germline V gene, CDR1 is SGDLS and CDR2 is YYNGEE. The CDR3 has 15 residues. Trimming cost V 2 bases and J 0 bases, with 8 bases left between them. The DNA of the CDR3 is TGTGCCAGCAGCGTCCTACAGGCGAACACCGGGGAGCTGTTTTTT. Translated, it gives CASSVLQANTGELFF.

The rearrangement uses TRBV4-1 and TRBJ2-3; D assignment may be TRBD1 or TRBD2 (5 bases each). Trimming cost V 0 bases and J 4 bases, with 11 bases left between them. CDR1 and CDR2 from the germline V gene are MGHRA and YSYEKL. The CDR3 totals 15 residues. The CDR3 bases are TGCGCCAGCAGCCAAGAACAGGACGGGGCAGATACGCAGTATTTT. Encoded protein: CASSQEQDGADTQYF.

The chain combines TRBV30 with TRBJ1-2; weak D call: TRBD1 (6 bases). The CDR3 has 14 amino acids. The V end lost 4 bases, the J end lost 2 bases, and 14 bases lay between the germline ends. In germline, CDR1 is GTSNPN, CDR2 SVGIG (reference sequence). CDR3 amino acids: CAWTLTGGNYGYTF. Here the CDR3 DNA reads TGTGCCTGGACCCTGACAGGAGGGAACTATGGCTACACCTTC. Full variable domain (remainder filled in from reference TRBV30 and TRBJ1-2): SQTIHQWPATLVQPVGSPLSLECTVEGTSNPNLYWYRQAAGRGLQLLFYSVGIGQISSEVPQNLSASRPQDRQFILSSKKLLLSDSGFYLCAWTLTGGNYGYTFGSGTRLTVV.

The chain links TRBV2 to TRBJ2-2, with 15 bases aligning to TRBD2. The V and J ends lost 5 bases and 6 bases, in that order; junction bases with no gene match: 7. Germline V gene data show CDR1 as SNHLY and CDR2 as FYNNEI. This CDR3 comprises 17 residues. For the CDR3, the DNA is TGTGCCAGCAGTTTCGGACTAGCGGGGGGGCCAGCCGGGGAGCTGTTTTTT. As protein: CASSFGLAGGPAGELFF.

The gene calls are TRBV18 and TRBJ1-5; D gene ambiguous. The CDR3 is made up of 17 amino acids. Trimming took 3 bases from V and 0 from J, leaving 15 bases between them. Germline CDR1 and CDR2: KGHSH and LQKENI. CDR3 sequence (DNA): TGTGCCAGCTCACCCCAGCCAGGATTTTATAGCAATCAGCCCCAGCATTTT. Its protein product is CASSPQPGFYSNQPQHF.

The rearrangement joins TRBV5-4 to TRBJ2-7; 12 bases match TRBD1. Germline V CDR1 and CDR2: SGHNT, YYREEE (reference sequence). CDR3 length equals 15 residues. J gave up 5 bases and V 3 bases, and 6 bases lay outside the gene matches. The CDR3 protein is CASSSGGQGAHEQYF. CDR3 DNA: TGTGCCAGCAGCTCGGGGGGACAGGGGGCCCACGAGCAGTACTTC.

This clone was picked up one time. The V and J genes are TRBV6-6 and TRBJ1-1; D call uncertain. The CDR3 consists of 11 residues. Trimming left V 6 bases short and J 9 bases short, with 11 bases between. CDR1 MNHNY and CDR2 SVGAGI come from the germline V gene (reference sequence). The CDR3, as DNA: TGTGCCAGCAGGCACAGCGTCCAAGCTTTCTTT. The encoded protein is CASRHSVQAFF.

This sequence joins TRBV5-8 and TRBJ2-7, with 8 bases fitting TRBD1. The trim removed 6 bases at V and 2 bases at J, leaving 4 bases unmatched. CDR3 size: 13 residues. Germline V gives CDR1 SGHTS, CDR2 YDEGEE. CDR3 in DNA: TGTGCCAGCAAGAGGACAGGGACCTACGAGCAGTACTTC. Translated: CASKRTGTYEQYF.

The chain links TRBV7-9 to TRBJ1-2, with 12 positions matching TRBD1. J gave up 7 bases and V 5 bases, and 20 bases lay outside the gene matches. CDR3 length equals 19 residues. In germline, CDR1 is SEHNR, CDR2 FQNEAQ (reference sequence). CDR3 sequence reads: CASSLPTSGTGGRLFGYTF. The CDR3 DNA is TGTGCCAGCAGCCTCCCGACCTCCGGGACAGGGGGCAGACTATTTGGCTACACCTTC.

The CDR3 nucleotides are TGTGCCAGCAGCGCAACAGGGGTAAATCAGCCCCAGCATTTT. Residues: CASSATGVNQPQHF. The rearrangement uses TRBV9 and TRBJ1-5; 7 positions agree with TRBD1. Germline V CDR1 and CDR2: SGDLS, YYNGEE. J gave up 4 bases and V 3 bases, and 4 bases lay outside the gene matches. This CDR3 spans 14 amino acids.

V gene TRBV5-5 combines with J gene TRBJ2-5, with 9 positions matching TRBD1. Looked up from germline, CDR1 is SGHKS and CDR2 is YYEKEE (reference sequence). V gave up 4 bases and J gave up 5 bases; unmatched junction bases: 9. CDR3 size: 15 residues. CDR3 in amino acids: CASSLPTGGPETQYF. The CDR3 coding sequence is TGTGCCAGCAGCCTGCCGACAGGGGGTCCGGAGACCCAGTACTTC.

The chain employs TRBV4-2 and TRBJ1-1, with D tentatively TRBD1 (6 bases). V was clipped by 1 base and J by 1 base, with 13 bases between them. This CDR3 contains 16 residues. Looked up from germline, CDR1 is LGHNA and CDR2 is YNFKEQ. CDR3: CASSQVRIGGNTEAFF. The CDR3 nucleotides are TGTGCCAGCAGCCAAGTTCGGATAGGGGGGAACACTGAAGCTTTCTTT.

The chain has TRBV11-3 and TRBJ2-7, with D possibly TRBD2 on 5 matching bases. This CDR3 has 14 amino acids. Germline-derived CDR1 and CDR2 are SGHNT and YENEEA. V shed 1 base and J shed 2 bases, with 9 bases lying between them. The CDR3 bases are TGTGCCAGCAGCTTAGGAGCCGGGACCTACGAGCAGTACTTC. Translation: CASSLGAGTYEQYF.

This clone showed up just a few times. V is TRBV30 and J is TRBJ1-6; D is ambiguous. Trimming left V 4 bases short and J 0 bases short, with 13 bases between. Germline values: CDR1 GTSNPN, CDR2 SVGIG (reference sequence). The CDR3 has 16 residues. The CDR3 reads CAWTFAGYSYNSPLHF. The CDR3 DNA is TGTGCCTGGACATTCGCGGGTTACTCCTATAATTCACCCCTCCACTTT.